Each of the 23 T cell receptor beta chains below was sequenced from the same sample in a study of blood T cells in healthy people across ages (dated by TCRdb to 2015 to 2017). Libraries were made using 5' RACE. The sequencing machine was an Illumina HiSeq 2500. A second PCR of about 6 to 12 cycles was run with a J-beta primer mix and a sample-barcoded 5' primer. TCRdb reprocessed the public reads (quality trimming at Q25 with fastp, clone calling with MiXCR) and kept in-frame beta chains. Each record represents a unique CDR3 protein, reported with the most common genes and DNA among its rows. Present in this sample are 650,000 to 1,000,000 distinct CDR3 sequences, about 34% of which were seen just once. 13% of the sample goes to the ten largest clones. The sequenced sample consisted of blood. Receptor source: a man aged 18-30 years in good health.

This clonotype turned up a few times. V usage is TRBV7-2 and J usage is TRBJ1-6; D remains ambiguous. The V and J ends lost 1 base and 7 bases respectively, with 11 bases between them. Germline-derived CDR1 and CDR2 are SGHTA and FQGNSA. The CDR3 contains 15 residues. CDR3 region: CASSLVGAGNSPLHF. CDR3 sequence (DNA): TGTGCCAGCAGCTTAGTTGGTGCGGGAAATTCACCCCTCCACTTT.

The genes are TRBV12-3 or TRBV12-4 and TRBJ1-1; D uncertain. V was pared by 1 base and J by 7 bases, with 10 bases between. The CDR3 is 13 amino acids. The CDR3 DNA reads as TGTGCCAGCAGTTTAGGCACCCCCCTTGAAGCTTTCTTT. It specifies CASSLGTPLEAFF.

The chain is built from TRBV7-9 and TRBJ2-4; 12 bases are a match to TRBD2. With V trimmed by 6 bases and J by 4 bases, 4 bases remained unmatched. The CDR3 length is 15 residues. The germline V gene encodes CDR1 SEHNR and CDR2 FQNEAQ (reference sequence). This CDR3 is CASSPTSGRKNIQYF. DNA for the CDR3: TGTGCCAGCAGTCCCACTAGCGGGAGGAAAAACATTCAGTACTTC.

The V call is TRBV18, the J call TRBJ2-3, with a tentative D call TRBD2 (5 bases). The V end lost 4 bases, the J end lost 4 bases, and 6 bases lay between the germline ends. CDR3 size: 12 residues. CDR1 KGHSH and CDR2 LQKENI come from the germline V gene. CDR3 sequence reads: CASSRGPDTQYF. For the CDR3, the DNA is TGTGCCAGCTCACGCGGGCCAGATACGCAGTATTTT.

Written as DNA, the CDR3 is TGTGCCAGCATGACCACTGAAGCTTTCTTT. It codes for CASMTTEAFF. The genes are TRBV2 and TRBJ1-1; D is unresolved. V lost 7 bases, J lost 4 bases, and 4 bases lay in between. Germline CDR1 is SNHLY and CDR2 is FYNNEI. The CDR3 extends over 10 amino acids. The full variable domain, with the rest looked up from reference TRBV2 and TRBJ1-1, is EPEVTQTPSHQVTQMGQEVILRCVPISNHLYFYWYRQILGQKVEFLVSFYNNEISEKSEIFDDQFSVERPDGSNFTLKIRSTKLEDSAMYFCASMTTEAFFGQGTRLTVV.

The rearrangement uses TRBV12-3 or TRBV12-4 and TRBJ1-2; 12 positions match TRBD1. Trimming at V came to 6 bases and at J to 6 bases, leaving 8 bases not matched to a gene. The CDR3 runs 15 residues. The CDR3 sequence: CASRATGQGAHGYTF. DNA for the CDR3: TGTGCCAGCAGGGCGACGGGACAGGGGGCCCATGGCTACACCTTC.

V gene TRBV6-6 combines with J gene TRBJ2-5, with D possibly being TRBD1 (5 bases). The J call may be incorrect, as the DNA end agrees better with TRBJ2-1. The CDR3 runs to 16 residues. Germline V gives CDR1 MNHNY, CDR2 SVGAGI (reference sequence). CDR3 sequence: CASSYGAATYQETQFF. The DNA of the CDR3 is TGTGCCAGCAGTTACGGGGCAGCAACGTACCAAGAGACCCAGTTCTTC.

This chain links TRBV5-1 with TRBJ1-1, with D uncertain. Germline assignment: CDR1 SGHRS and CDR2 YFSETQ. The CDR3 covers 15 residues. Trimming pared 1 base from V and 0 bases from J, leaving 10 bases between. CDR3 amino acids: CASSLRGSLNTEAFF. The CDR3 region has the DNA TGCGCCAGCAGCTTGCGTGGCAGCTTGAACACTGAAGCTTTCTTT.

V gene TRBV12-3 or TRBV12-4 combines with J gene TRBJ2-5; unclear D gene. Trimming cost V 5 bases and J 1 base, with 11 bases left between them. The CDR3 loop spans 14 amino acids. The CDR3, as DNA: TGTGCCAGCAGTGTTTGCCGGTCCCAAGAGACCCAGTACTTC. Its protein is CASSVCRSQETQYF.

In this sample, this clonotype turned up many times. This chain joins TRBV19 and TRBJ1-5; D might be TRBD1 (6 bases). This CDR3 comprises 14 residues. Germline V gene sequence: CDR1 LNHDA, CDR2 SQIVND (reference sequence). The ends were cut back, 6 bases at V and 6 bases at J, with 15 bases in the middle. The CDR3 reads CASSPTGPGQPQHF. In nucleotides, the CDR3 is TGTGCCAGTAGCCCAACAGGGCCAGGTCAGCCCCAGCATTTT. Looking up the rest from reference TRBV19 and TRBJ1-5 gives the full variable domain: DGGITQSPKYLFRKEGQNVTLSCEQNLNHDAMYWYRQDPGQGLRLIYYSQIVNDFQKGDIAEGYSVSREKKESFPLTVTSAQKNPTAFYLCASSPTGPGQPQHFGDGTRLSIL.

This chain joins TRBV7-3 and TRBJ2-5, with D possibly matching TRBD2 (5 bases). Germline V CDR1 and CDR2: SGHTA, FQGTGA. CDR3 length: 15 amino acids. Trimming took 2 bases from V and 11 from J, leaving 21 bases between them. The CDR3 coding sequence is TGTGCCAGCAGCTTATCGGCCCGGGGATACAATGAGCAGTACTTC. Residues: CASSLSARGYNEQYF.

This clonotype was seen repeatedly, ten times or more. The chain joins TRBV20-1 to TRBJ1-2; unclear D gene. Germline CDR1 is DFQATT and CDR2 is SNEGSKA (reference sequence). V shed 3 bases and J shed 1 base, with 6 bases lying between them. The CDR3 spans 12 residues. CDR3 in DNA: TGCAGTGCTAGCAGTGATAACTATGGCTACACCTTC. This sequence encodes CSASSDNYGYTF.

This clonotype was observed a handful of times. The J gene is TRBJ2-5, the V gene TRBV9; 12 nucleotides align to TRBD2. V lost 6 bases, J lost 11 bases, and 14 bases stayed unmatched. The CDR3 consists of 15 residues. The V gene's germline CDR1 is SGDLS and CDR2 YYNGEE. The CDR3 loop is CASNQLAGGFNEQYF. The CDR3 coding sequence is TGTGCCAGCAACCAACTAGCGGGGGGCTTCAATGAGCAGTACTTC.

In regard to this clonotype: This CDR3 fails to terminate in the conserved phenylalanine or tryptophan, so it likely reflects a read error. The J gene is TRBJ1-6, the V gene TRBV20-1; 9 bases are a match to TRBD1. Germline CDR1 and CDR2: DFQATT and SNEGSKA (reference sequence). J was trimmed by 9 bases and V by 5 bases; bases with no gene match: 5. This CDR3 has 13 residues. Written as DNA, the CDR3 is TGCAGTGCTGCGGGACAGGGCGTTTCACCCCTCCACATT. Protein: CSAAGQGVSPLHI.

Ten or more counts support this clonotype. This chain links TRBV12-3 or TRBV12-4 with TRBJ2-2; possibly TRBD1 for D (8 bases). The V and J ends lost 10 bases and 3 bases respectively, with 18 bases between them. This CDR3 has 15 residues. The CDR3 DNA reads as TGTGCCATCTCAGGACAGGGAGGGGACACCGGGGAGCTGTTTTTT. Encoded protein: CAISGQGGDTGELFF.

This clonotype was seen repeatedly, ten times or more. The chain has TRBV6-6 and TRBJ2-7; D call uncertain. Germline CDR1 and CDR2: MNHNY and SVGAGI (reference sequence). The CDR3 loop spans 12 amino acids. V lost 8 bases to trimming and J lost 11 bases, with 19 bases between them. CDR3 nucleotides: TGTGCCAGCGGATATCGCGGCGATTCCAAGTACTTC. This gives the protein CASGYRGDSKYF.

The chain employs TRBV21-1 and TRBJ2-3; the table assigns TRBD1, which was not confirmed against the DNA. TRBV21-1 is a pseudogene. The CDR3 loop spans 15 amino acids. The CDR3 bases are TGTGCCAGCAGCTCCCGGGAGCTGACCACAGATACGCAGTATTTT. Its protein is CASSSRELTTDTQYF.

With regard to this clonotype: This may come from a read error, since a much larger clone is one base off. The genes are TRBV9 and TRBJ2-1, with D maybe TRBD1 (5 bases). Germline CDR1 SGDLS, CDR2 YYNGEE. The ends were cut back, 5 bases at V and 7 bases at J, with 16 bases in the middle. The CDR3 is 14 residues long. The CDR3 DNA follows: TGTGCCAGCAGTAGGGTGTTTAGGGGTAATGAGCAGTTCTTC. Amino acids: CASSRVFRGNEQFF.

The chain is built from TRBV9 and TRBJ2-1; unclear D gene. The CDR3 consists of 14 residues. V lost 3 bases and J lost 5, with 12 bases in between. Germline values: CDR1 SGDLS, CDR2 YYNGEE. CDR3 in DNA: TGTGCCAGCAGCGGTTTTCCCATGAACAATGAGCAGTTCTTC. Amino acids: CASSGFPMNNEQFF.

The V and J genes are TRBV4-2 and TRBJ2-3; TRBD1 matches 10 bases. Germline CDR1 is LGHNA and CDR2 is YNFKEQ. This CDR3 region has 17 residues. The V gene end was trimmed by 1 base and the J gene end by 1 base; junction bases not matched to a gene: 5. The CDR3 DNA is TGTGCCAGCAGCCAAGGAAGGGGGACAGGGGGCACAGATACGCAGTATTTT. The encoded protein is CASSQGRGTGGTDTQYF.

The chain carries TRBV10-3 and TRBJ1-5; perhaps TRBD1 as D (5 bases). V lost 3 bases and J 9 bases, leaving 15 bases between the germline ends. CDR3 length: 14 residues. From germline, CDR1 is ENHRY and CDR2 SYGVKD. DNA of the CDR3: TGTGCCATCAGTGAACCCGGGACGGGTCGGCCCCAGCATTTT. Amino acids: CAISEPGTGRPQHF.

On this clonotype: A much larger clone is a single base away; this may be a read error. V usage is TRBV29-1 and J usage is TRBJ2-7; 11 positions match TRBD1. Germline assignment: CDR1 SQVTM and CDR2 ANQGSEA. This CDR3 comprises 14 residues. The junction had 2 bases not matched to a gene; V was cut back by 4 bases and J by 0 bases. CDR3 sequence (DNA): TGCAGCGTTGGAGGGACAGGGGGCTCCTACGAGCAGTACTTC. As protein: CSVGGTGGSYEQYF.

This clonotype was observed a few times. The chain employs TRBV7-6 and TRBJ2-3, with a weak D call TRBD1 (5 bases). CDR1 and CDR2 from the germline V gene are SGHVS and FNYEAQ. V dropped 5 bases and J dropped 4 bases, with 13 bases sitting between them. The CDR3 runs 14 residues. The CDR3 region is CASSLTGPADTQYF. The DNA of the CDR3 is TGTGCCAGCAGCCTCACAGGCCCCGCAGATACGCAGTATTTT.